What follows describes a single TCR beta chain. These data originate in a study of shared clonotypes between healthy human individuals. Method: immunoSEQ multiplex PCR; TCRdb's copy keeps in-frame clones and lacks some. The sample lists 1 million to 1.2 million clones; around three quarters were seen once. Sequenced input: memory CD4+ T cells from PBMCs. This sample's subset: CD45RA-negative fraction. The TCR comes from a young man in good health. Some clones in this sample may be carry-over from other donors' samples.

The CDR3 loop reads CASSELAGQETQYF. CDR3 sequence (DNA): TGTGCCAGCAGTGAACTAGCAGGGCAAGAGACCCAGTACTTC. The rearrangement joins TRBV25-1 to TRBJ2-5; D could derive from TRBD1 or TRBD2 (5 bases each). The germline CDR1 and CDR2 sequences are MGHDK and SYGVNS. V was cut by 2 bases and J by 2 bases, with 9 bases left in between. This CDR3 is built from 14 residues. The full variable domain, rest sourced from reference TRBV25-1 and TRBJ2-5, is EADIYQTPRYLVIGTGKKITLECSQTMGHDKMYWYQQDPGMELHLIHYSYGVNSTEKGDLSSESTVSRIRTEHFPLTLESARPSHTSQYLCASSELAGQETQYFGPGTRLLVL.